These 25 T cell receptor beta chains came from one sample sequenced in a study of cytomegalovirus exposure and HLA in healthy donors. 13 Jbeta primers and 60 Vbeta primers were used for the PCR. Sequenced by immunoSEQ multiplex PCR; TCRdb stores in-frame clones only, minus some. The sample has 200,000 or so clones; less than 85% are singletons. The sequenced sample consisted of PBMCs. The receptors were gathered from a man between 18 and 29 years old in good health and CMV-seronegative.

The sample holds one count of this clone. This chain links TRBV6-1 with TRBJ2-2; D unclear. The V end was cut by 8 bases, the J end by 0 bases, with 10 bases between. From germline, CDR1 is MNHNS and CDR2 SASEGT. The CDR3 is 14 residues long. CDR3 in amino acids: CASCREANTGELFF. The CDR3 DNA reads TGTGCCAGCTGCCGTGAGGCGAACACCGGGGAGCTGTTTTTT.

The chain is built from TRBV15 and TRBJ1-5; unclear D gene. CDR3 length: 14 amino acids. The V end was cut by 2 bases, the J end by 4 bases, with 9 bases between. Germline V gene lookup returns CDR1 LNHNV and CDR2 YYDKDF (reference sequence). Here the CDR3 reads CATSRQVSNQPQHF. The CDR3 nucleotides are TGTGCCACCAGCAGACAGGTTTCTAATCAGCCCCAGCATTTT.

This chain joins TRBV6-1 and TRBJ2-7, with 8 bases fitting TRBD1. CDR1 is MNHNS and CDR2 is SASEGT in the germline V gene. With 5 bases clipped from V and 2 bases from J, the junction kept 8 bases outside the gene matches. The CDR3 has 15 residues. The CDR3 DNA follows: TGTGCCAGCAGTCCGGGCAGGGGGCTGACCTACGAGCAGTACTTC. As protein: CASSPGRGLTYEQYF.

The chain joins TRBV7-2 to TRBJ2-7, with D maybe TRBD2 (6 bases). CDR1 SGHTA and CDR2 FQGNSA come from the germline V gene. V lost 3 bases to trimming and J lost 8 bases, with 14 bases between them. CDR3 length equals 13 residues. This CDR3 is CASSFASGVQQYF. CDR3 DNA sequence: TGTGCCAGCAGCTTTGCGTCGGGGGTTCAGCAGTACTTC.

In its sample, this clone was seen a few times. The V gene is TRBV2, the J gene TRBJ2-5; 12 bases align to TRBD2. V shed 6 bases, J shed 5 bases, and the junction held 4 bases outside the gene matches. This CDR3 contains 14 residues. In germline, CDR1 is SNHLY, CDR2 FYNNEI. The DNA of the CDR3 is TGTGCCAGCAGGGGACTAGCGGGCCCCGAGACCCAGTACTTC. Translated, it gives CASRGLAGPETQYF. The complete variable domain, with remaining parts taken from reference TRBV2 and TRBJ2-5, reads EPEVTQTPSHQVTQMGQEVILRCVPISNHLYFYWYRQILGQKVEFLVSFYNNEISEKSEIFDDQFSVERPDGSNFTLKIRSTKLEDSAMYFCASRGLAGPETQYFGPGTRLLVL.

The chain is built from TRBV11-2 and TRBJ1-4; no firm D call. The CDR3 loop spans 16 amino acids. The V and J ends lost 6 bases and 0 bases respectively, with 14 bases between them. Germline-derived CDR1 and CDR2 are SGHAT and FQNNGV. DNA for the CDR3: TGTGCCAGCAGTTCAATCAGCGGGACAACTAATGAAAAACTGTTTTTT. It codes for CASSSISGTTNEKLFF. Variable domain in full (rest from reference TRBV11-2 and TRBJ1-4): EAGVAQSPRYKIIEKRQSVAFWCNPISGHATLYWYQQILGQGPKLLIQFQNNGVVDDSQLPKDRFSAERLKGVDSTLKIQPAKLEDSAVYLCASSSISGTTNEKLFFGSGTQLSVL.

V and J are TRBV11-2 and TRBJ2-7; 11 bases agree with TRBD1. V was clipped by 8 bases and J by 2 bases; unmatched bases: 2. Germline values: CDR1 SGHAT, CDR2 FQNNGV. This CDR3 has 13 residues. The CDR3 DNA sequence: TGTGCCAGCGGGACAGGGGGGGCCTACGAGCAGTACTTC. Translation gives CASGTGGAYEQYF. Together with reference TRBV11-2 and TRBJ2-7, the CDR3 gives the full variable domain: EAGVAQSPRYKIIEKRQSVAFWCNPISGHATLYWYQQILGQGPKLLIQFQNNGVVDDSQLPKDRFSAERLKGVDSTLKIQPAKLEDSAVYLCASGTGGAYEQYFGPGTRLTVT.

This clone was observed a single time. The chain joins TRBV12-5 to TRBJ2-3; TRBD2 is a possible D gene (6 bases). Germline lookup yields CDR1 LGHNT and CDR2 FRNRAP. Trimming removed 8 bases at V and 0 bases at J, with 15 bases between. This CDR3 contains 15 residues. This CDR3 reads CASSDWRVSTDTQYF. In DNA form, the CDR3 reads TGTGCTAGTAGCGATTGGAGGGTTAGCACAGATACGCAGTATTTT.

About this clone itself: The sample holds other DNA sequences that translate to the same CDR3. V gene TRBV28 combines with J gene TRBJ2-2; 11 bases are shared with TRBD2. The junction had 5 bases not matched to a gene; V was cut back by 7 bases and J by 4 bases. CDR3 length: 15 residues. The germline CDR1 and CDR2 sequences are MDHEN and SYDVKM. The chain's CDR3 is CASIRLAGTTGELFF. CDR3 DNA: TGTGCCAGCATTAGACTAGCGGGAACCACCGGGGAGCTGTTTTTT.

CDR3 bases: TGTGCCAGCAGTGATTGGGAGTTTAACACTGAAGCTTTCTTT. Translation: CASSDWEFNTEAFF. The chain has TRBV2 and TRBJ1-1; D uncertain. The V end lost 3 bases, the J end lost 2 bases, and 10 bases lay between the germline ends. CDR3 length: 14 amino acids. The germline V gene encodes CDR1 SNHLY and CDR2 FYNNEI.

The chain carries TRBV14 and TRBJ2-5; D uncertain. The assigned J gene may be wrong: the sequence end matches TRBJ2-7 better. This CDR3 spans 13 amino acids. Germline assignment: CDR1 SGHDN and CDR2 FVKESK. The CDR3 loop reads CASSPRNSYEQYF. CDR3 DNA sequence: TGTGCCAGCAGCCCTCGCAACTCCTACGAGCAGTACTTC.

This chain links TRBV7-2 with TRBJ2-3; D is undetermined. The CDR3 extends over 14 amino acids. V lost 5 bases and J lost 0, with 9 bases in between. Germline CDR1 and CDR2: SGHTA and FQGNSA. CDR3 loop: CASSPVTSTDTQYF. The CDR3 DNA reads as TGTGCCAGCAGCCCCGTAACTAGCACAGATACGCAGTATTTT. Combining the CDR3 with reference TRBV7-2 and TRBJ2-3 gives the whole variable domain GAGVSQSPSNKVTEKGKDVELRCDPISGHTALYWYRQSLGQGLEFLIYFQGNSAPDKSGLPSDRFSAERTGGSVSTLTIQRTQQEDSAVYLCASSPVTSTDTQYFGPGTRLTVL.

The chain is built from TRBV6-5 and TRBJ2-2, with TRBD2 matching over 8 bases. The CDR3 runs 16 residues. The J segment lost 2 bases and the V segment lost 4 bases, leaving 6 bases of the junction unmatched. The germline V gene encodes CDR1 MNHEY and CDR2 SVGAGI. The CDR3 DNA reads TGTGCCAGCAGTTCCTTCGGGACTAGTAACACCGGGGAGCTGTTTTTT. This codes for CASSSFGTSNTGELFF.

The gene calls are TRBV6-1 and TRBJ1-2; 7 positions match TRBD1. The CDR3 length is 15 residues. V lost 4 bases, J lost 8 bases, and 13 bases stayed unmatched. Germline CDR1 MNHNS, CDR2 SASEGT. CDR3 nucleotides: TGTGCCAGCAGTGGGGGGCCACAGGGGACGGAGGGCTACACCTTC. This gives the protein CASSGGPQGTEGYTF.

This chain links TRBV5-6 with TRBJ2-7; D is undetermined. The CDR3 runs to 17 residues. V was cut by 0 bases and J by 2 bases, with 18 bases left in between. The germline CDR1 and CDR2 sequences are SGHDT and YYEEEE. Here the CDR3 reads CASSLAWPRFSPYEQYF. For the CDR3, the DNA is TGTGCCAGCAGCTTGGCCTGGCCCAGGTTCTCGCCCTACGAGCAGTACTTC.

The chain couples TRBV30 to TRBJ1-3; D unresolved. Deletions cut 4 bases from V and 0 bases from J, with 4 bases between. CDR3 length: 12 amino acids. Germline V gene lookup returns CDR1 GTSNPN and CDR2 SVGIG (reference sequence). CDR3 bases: TGTGCCTGGACAGGCTCTGGAAACACCATATATTTT. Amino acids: CAWTGSGNTIYF.

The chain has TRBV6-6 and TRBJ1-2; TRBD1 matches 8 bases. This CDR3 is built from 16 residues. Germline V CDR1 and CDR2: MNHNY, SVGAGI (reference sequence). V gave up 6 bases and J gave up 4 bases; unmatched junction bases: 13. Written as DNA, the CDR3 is TGTGCCAGCAGGGCTGACAGGGGTCGATTGGTCTATGGCTACACCTTC. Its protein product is CASRADRGRLVYGYTF.

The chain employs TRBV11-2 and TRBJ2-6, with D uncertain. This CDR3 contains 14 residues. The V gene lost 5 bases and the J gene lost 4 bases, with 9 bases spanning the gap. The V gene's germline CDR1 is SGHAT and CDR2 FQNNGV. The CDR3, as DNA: TGTGCCAGCAGCACGGTGGTGGGGGCCAACGTCCTGACTTTC. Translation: CASSTVVGANVLTF.

The CDR3 region has the DNA TGTGCCTGGAGCCTCAATGAGCAGTTCTTC. This sequence encodes CAWSLNEQFF. The chain recombines TRBV30 with TRBJ2-1; D gene unclear. This CDR3 has 10 amino acids. Germline lookup yields CDR1 GTSNPN and CDR2 SVGIG (reference sequence). Trimming left V 3 bases short and J 6 bases short, with 3 bases between.

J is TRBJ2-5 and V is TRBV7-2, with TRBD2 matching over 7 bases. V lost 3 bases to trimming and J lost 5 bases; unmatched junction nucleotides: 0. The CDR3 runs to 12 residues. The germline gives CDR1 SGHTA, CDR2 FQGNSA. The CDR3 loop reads CASSFGRETQYF. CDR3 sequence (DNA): TGTGCCAGCAGCTTCGGGAGGGAGACCCAGTACTTC.

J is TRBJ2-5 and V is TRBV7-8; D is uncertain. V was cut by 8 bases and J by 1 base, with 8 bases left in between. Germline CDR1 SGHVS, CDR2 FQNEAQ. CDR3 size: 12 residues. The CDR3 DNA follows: TGTGCCAGCGGCCAGTGCCAAGAGACCCAGTACTTC. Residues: CASGQCQETQYF.

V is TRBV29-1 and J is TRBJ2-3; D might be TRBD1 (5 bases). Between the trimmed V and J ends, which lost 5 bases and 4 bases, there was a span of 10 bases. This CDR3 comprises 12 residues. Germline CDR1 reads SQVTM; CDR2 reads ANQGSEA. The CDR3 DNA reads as TGCAGCGTTCGTCAGGGATCAGATACGCAGTATTTT. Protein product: CSVRQGSDTQYF.

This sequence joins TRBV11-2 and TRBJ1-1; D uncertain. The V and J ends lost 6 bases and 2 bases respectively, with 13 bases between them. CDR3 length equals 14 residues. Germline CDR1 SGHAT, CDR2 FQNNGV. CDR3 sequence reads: CASSFRLPNTEAFF. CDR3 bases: TGTGCCAGCAGTTTCAGGCTTCCAAACACTGAAGCTTTCTTT.

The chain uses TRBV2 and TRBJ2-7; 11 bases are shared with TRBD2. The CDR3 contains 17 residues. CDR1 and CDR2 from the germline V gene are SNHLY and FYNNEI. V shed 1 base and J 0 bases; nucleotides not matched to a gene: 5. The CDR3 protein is CASSEELAGAFSYEQYF. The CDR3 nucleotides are TGTGCCAGCAGTGAAGAACTAGCGGGAGCTTTCTCCTACGAGCAGTACTTC.

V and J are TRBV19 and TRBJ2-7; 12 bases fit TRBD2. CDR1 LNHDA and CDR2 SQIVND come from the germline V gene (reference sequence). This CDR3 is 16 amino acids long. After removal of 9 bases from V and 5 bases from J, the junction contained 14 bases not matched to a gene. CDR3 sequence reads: CASEPQSSGRVHEQYF. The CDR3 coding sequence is TGTGCCAGCGAACCCCAATCTAGCGGGAGGGTCCACGAGCAGTACTTC. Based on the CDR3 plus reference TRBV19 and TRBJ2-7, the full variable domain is DGGITQSPKYLFRKEGQNVTLSCEQNLNHDAMYWYRQDPGQGLRLIYYSQIVNDFQKGDIAEGYSVSREKKESFPLTVTSAQKNPTAFYLCASEPQSSGRVHEQYFGPGTRLTVT.